Sequencing of this T cell receptor beta chain was carried out in a study of T cell changes during pregnancy in multiple sclerosis. This CDR3 region has 14 residues. V shed 7 bases and J 3 bases; nucleotides not matched to a gene: 4. Per germline, CDR1 SGHNT and CDR2 YYREEE (reference sequence). The table came from immunoSEQ multiplex PCR; TCRdb's copy has only in-frame clones and leaves some out. The sample has roughly 84,000 clones, about 93% seen once; the top ten hold 1.3% to 1.5%. Sequences were derived from peripheral blood, sampled in the third trimester of pregnancy. This TCR came from a female donor in good health, enrolled as a control in a pregnancy study. The V and J genes are TRBV5-4 and TRBJ2-1, with TRBD2 identical over 10 bases. The DNA for the CDR3 is TGTGCCAGCGGACTAGCGGCCGACTACAATGAGCAGTTCTTC. The encoded protein is CASGLAADYNEQFF.